The rows below give T cell receptor beta chains drawn from one sample of a study of spatial heterogeneity in lung cancer. TCRdb passed the 5' RACE reads through MiXCR, listing each CDR3 protein once. The sample gives around 75,000 distinct CDR3 sequences, about an eighth of which show up once; more than 5.5% is in the top ten. The sequences come from PBMCs, collected at surgery. All receptors derive from a male donor with early-stage non-small cell lung cancer. Each CDR3 is given with its conserved first and last residue. The D gene is left open where the match is weak. A clone size is listed for some rows: how often the clone was seen (once, few, many), or a class if it is expanded.

NA TRBJ1-1 many TRBV30 TGTGCCTTCCTTTGGGTTACGAACACTGAAGCTTTCTTT CAFLWVTNTEAFF
NA TRBJ2-2 NA TRBV23-1 NA CASSQSEGAGTPGSCFF
TRBD2 TRBJ2-1 NA TRBV12-3/TRBV12-4 TGTGCCAGCAGGGGGACTAGCGGGAGGGACTACAATGAGCAGTTCTTC CASRGTSGRDYNEQFF
TRBD2 TRBJ2-1 few TRBV27 TGTGCCAGCAGTCCCCGGACTAGCTACTACAATGAGCAGTTCTTC CASSPRTSYYNEQFF
TRBD1 TRBJ2-7 once TRBV5-6 TGTGCCAGCAGCGGGGGGACAGGGGGCTCCTACGAGCAGTACTTC CASSGGTGGSYEQYF
NA TRBJ2-7 few TRBV5-4 TGTGCCAGCAGCTTGGGGGGCAACACGAGGCCCTATTCCGAGCAGTACTTC CASSLGGNTRPYSEQYF
TRBD2 TRBJ2-1 few TRBV6-4 TGTGCCAGCAGTTTAGCGGGAGTCCCACTCAACGAGCAGTTCTTC CASSLAGVPLNEQFF
NA TRBJ1-2 many TRBV7-2 TGTGCCAGCAGCCCCCTTCGAGAGGGGTATGGCTACACCTTC CASSPLREGYGYTF
NA TRBJ1-2 few TRBV3-1 TGTGCCAGCAGCCAATTGGATGGCTACACCTTC CASSQLDGYTF
TRBD1 TRBJ2-3 NA TRBV6-5 TGTGCCAGCAGCTACAGGGGTCCTGTAGATACGCAGTATTTT CASSYRGPVDTQYF
TRBD2 TRBJ2-1 NA TRBV7-2 TGTGCCAGCAGAGAGCGGGAGTTGGGTGAGCAGTTCTTC CASRERELGEQFF
NA TRBJ2-1 few TRBV7-9 TGTGCCAGCAGCTTAAACAGGGACTACAATGAGCAGTTCTTC CASSLNRDYNEQFF
TRBD2 TRBJ2-7 many TRBV10-3 TGTGCCATCAGTGAGTCGACTAGCGGGAGGATCGGCGAGCAGTACTTC CAISESTSGRIGEQYF
TRBD1 TRBJ2-5 few TRBV10-1 TGCGCCAGCAGTGAGTCTGGCAGGGGGCAGTACTTC CASSESGRGQYF
TRBD1 TRBJ1-2 few TRBV12-3/TRBV12-4 TGTGCCAGCAGTTCCTGGGGACAGGGGGCGGGTGGCTACACCTTC CASSSWGQGAGGYTF
TRBD1 TRBJ2-1 many TRBV5-1 TGCGCCAGCAGCTCGGGACAGTACAATGAGCAGTTCTTC CASSSGQYNEQFF
TRBD1 TRBJ2-7 many TRBV23-1 TGCGCCAGCAGCGACAGGGACCCCTACGAGCAGTACTTC CASSDRDPYEQYF
TRBD1 TRBJ2-5 few TRBV3-1 TGTGCCAGCAGCCGATTGACAGGGTCGAGGGAGACCCAGTACTTC CASSRLTGSRETQYF
NA TRBJ1-1 once TRBV12-3/TRBV12-4 TGTGCCAGCAGCGCGTTCAGGGGCGGGGGCGAAGCTTTCTTT CASSAFRGGGEAFF
TRBD1 TRBJ2-2 NA TRBV29-1 TGCAGCGCAAGGGACAGGGGAACCACCGGGGAGCTGTTTTTT CSARDRGTTGELFF
NA TRBJ1-5 few TRBV12-3/TRBV12-4 TGTGCCAGCAGTTTAAGGGCTATTCAGCCCCAGCATTTT CASSLRAIQPQHF
NA TRBJ2-7 many TRBV14 TGTGCCAGCAGCCAAAGGTTTTCCTACGAGCAGTACTTC CASSQRFSYEQYF
TRBD1 TRBJ1-4 NA TRBV3-1 TGTGCCAGCAGCCAAGCGACAGGGCTGCTGGGTGAAAAACTGTTTTTT CASSQATGLLGEKLFF
NA TRBJ2-1 NA TRBV12-3/TRBV12-4 TGTGCCAGCAGTTTAGCGCTCGGCAGGGTTTCCTACAATGAGCAGTTCTTC CASSLALGRVSYNEQFF
TRBD1 TRBJ1-1 many TRBV29-1 TGCAGCGTAGGGGGCGCGATGAACACTGAAGCTTTCTTT CSVGGAMNTEAFF
NA TRBJ1-2 few TRBV6-2/TRBV6-3 TGTGCCAGCAGTTCCTTTCCGGGCCCGAACTATGGCTACACCTTC CASSSFPGPNYGYTF
TRBD2 TRBJ2-1 many TRBV7-9 TGTGCCAGCGGCCTAGCGGTTAACAATGAGCAGTTCTTC CASGLAVNNEQFF
NA TRBJ1-1 many TRBV29-1 TGCAGCGTTGGGGATGGGATCACTGAAGCTTTCTTT CSVGDGITEAFF
NA TRBJ1-2 many TRBV29-1 TGCAGCGGCGGCGCTGGGTATGGCTACACCTTC CSGGAGYGYTF
NA TRBJ1-1 few TRBV7-2 TGTGCCAGCAGACGTAACCCCGGGGCGATGAACACTGAAGCTTTCTTT CASRRNPGAMNTEAFF
NA TRBJ2-7 NA TRBV6-2/TRBV6-3 TGTGCCAGCAGTTACGAGCAGTACTTC CASSYEQYF
TRBD2 TRBJ2-3 many TRBV7-6 TGTGCCAGCAGCCCTCTAGCGGGAGCGGTCGCAGATACGCAGTATTTT CASSPLAGAVADTQYF
TRBD1 TRBJ2-2 few TRBV7-9 TGTGCCAGCAGCCAACGGACAGGGGCCGGGGAGCTGTTTTTT CASSQRTGAGELFF
TRBD2 TRBJ2-1 few TRBV6-2/TRBV6-3 TGTGCCAGCAGTTACAGTGCTAGCGGAAAAGACAATGAGCAGTTCTTC CASSYSASGKDNEQFF
TRBD1 TRBJ2-7 NA TRBV5-6 TGTGCCAGCAGCTTGGGGACAGGACAGGAGCAGTACTTC CASSLGTGQEQYF
NA TRBJ2-7 NA TRBV4-1 TGCGCCAGCAGCCAAGCTACATTACGCGAGCAGTACTTC CASSQATLREQYF
NA TRBJ1-2 NA TRBV19 TGTGCCAGTAGTACCCTGGAGGCAGGGCCGATCTATGGCTACACCTTC CASSTLEAGPIYGYTF
NA TRBJ2-3 NA TRBV20-1 TGCAGTGCTAGAGTTGGCGGGAATACGCAGTATTTT CSARVGGNTQYF
TRBD2 TRBJ2-7 NA TRBV27 TGTGCCAGCAGTTTCGGACTAGCCTACGAGCAGTACTTC CASSFGLAYEQYF
NA TRBJ1-2 medium-sized TRBV7-9 TGTGCCAGCAGCTTAGGTGCCTCCAGCTATGGCTACACCTTC CASSLGASSYGYTF
NA TRBJ2-1 NA TRBV3-1 TGTGCCAGCAGCCAAGGGGGTCGTGAGCAGTTCTTC CASSQGGREQFF
NA TRBJ2-3 few TRBV20-1 TGCAGTGCTAGAGACCGACTAAAGGGGAGCACAGATACGCAGTATTTT CSARDRLKGSTDTQYF
TRBD2 TRBJ2-1 many TRBV4-1 TGCGCCAGCAGCCTCACCGGGACTAGCGGGAGGGCCGGGGAGCAGTTCTTC CASSLTGTSGRAGEQFF
NA TRBJ2-3 few TRBV25-1 TGTGCCAGCAGTTCCCGGTACACAGATACGCAGTATTTT CASSSRYTDTQYF
NA TRBJ2-2 many TRBV24-1 TGTGCCACCAGTGGTTTGGGGAAGGACAGCGCGAACACCGGGGAGCTGTTTTTT CATSGLGKDSANTGELFF
NA TRBJ2-1 many TRBV7-3 TGTGCCAGCAGCTTAACTGCAGGGGATGAGCAGTTCTTC CASSLTAGDEQFF
TRBD1 TRBJ1-5 NA TRBV6-5 TGTGCCAGCAGTTCGACAGGGATGTTTGGCAATCAGCCCCAGCATTTT CASSSTGMFGNQPQHF
NA TRBJ2-7 once TRBV7-2 TGTGCCAGCAGCTTGGACAGCGAGCAGTACTTC CASSLDSEQYF
TRBD1 TRBJ2-7 NA TRBV28 TGTGCCAGCATTTTCGCGGGACAGGGAGACTACGAGCAGTACTTC CASIFAGQGDYEQYF
NA TRBJ2-7 NA TRBV4-2 TGTGCCAGCAGCCAAGAAGAGACTTTACCCGAGCAGTACTTC CASSQEETLPEQYF
NA TRBJ2-1 NA TRBV11-2 TGTGCCAGCAGCCCTGGGGCCAACTCCTACAATGAGCAGTTCTTC CASSPGANSYNEQFF
NA TRBJ2-4 NA TRBV6-2/TRBV6-3 TGTGCCAGCAGTTTCGAGACAGGTATCAAAAACATTCAGTACTTC CASSFETGIKNIQYF
TRBD1 TRBJ2-3 NA TRBV23-1 TGCGCCAGCAGTCGGGACAGGGGCACAGATACGCAGTATTTT CASSRDRGTDTQYF
NA TRBJ1-1 NA TRBV9 TGTGCCAGCAGCGCACAGGTGGGCACTGAAGCTTTCTTT CASSAQVGTEAFF